The present T cell receptor (beta chain) was sequenced within a study of OX40 agonist ivuxolimab in advanced cancers. This table comes from immunoSEQ multiplex PCR, and its TCRdb copy is limited to in-frame clones, with some not included. Of some 77,000 clones listed, 87% are singletons. Turning to this clone: Its target is unknown.

Germline V lookup: CDR1 WNHNN, CDR2 SYGVQD (reference sequence). Trimming left V 0 bases short and J 2 bases short, with 7 bases between. The CDR3 sequence is 14 residues long. The study's findings and limits: Dosing at 0.1 to 3.0 mg/kg was accompanied by clonal expansion of CD4+ and CD8+ blood T cells by week 6.

Blood sampling was done at baseline, cycle 4 day 1, and cycle 7 day 1. The chain uses TRBV10-1 and TRBJ1-1; D gene uncertain. This TCR derives from an adult with an advanced solid tumor such as melanoma, head and neck, liver or kidney cancer. Sample: CD4+ or CD8+ T cells sorted from blood, taken in a trial of the OX40 agonist ivuxolimab. This chain's CDR3 is CASSESGVNTEAFF. CDR3 bases: TGCGCCAGCAGTGAGTCTGGGGTAAACACTGAAGCTTTCTTT.